This T cell receptor (beta chain) derives from a study of cytomegalovirus exposure and HLA in healthy donors (dated by TCRdb to between 2016 and 2019). Broadly, across the study: An earlier analysis of 587 of the donors reported under 300 Gb of sequence data and around 120 million unique TCR beta sequences obtained from about 200 million T cells. Approximately 310 gigabases of sequencing data and around 87 million unique TCR sequences were included in an early release covering around 650 HLA-typed donors. Of the roughly 400 genotyped donors, 70% to 90% were placed in the genetic ancestry cluster associated with self-reported Caucasian donors. The aim of the study was to test whether cataloging public T cell receptors could identify signatures of past pathogen exposure. Using immunosequencing, the study profiled T cell repertoires from about 620 subjects and related those repertoires to cytomegalovirus serostatus. In addition to the first cohort of around 670 subjects, a separate validation cohort of 120 different subjects was used. To predict cytomegalovirus infection status, the study brought together high-throughput TCR immunosequencing, statistical association of individual TCRs with disease status, and machine learning. A later analysis re-examined previously published TCR beta repertoires from hundreds of donors and added high-resolution HLA genotyping to investigate patterns of TCR occurrence. The later analysis used no new phenotypic data to find candidate immune exposures, relying instead on TCR beta sequences and their occurrence across donors. In an earlier analysis of 500 to 650 of the donors, high-throughput TCR beta sequencing was used to judge whether each TCR beta V gene segment behaved as functional or pseudogenic. Alongside the repertoire data, information on donor age, sex, ethnicity and CMV serostatus was compiled. A later genetic analysis used genome-wide SNP genotypes for about three fifths of the 666 donors, treating that subset as a discovery cohort. All discovery cohort repertoires had been generated on a single sequencing platform. Both class I and class II loci were covered by HLA typing, at four-digit resolution. The number of donors typed differed by locus, with 629-630 for A, B, C, DRB1 and DQB1, roughly 520 for DQA1, approximately 580 for DPA1, and some 470 for DPB1. Several DR-DQ haplotypes were treated as single units for association and clustering because of strong linkage in the cohort. Across some 400 genotyped donors of the cohort, an average of roughly 230,000 unique TCR beta nucleotide sequences per donor were sequenced, and 15% to 20% of those sequences were non-productive.

As concerns this clone: Its antigen target is currently unknown. Base-call qualities are not available, and no considerably larger clone is one nucleotide away.

In total, approximately 610 healthy bone marrow donors made up the cohort. Cohort members were all nominally healthy when sampled, although unrecorded immune exposures were likely present. The donor tested CMV seropositive and was one of the 289 seropositive cohort members. A peripheral blood sample was collected from each donor, and TCR beta sequencing was performed on peripheral blood mononuclear cells. The Qiagen DNeasy Blood Extraction Kit was used to extract genomic DNA from the blood cell samples. Counted from cysteine to phenylalanine, this CDR3 has 15 amino acids. Solely the CDR3 DNA is kept, with 45 bases framed from the first base. V lost 4 bases and J lost 8 bases, and the count of bases not matched to a germline gene is 9. Per the germline V gene (reference sequence), SEHNR is the CDR1 and FQNEAQ is the CDR2. Library prep was done by the immunoSEQ multiplex PCR assay. For the multiplex PCR, a mixture combining 60 forward primers for TCR Vbeta segments and 13 reverse primers for TCR Jbeta segments was used. Amplification of the CDR3 region of rearranged TCR beta genes was performed with a multiplex PCR assay on genomic DNA. On the Illumina HiSeq System, the amplified TCR beta libraries were sequenced as 87-base-pair reads. Processing in the source paper ran as follows. In a later analysis, some 80 million unique TCR beta chains were counted across the 500 to 700 repertoires, and approximately 11 million of these chains were shared by at least two donors. Raw reads were error-corrected and collapsed into unique sequences with a nearest-neighbor algorithm that merged closely related sequences to remove PCR and sequencing errors. V, D and J gene segments were assigned by aligning CDR3 sequences to IMGT reference sequences. For a sequence to be retained, a match of at least six nucleotides was required to both a V gene segment and a J gene segment. A rearrangement was called productive if the CDR3 had no stop codons and remained in frame with V and J, and every other rearrangement was called non-productive. CDR3 was defined according to IMGT convention as the region running from the second conserved V-encoded cysteine to the conserved J-encoded phenylalanine. The earlier analysis of about 590 of the donors excluded sequences that lacked an unambiguous match to a single V gene segment. In an earlier analysis of some 590 of the donors, a V segment was called functional when productive rearrangements were above 56.7%, and segregating when the standard deviation between donors exceeded 5%. A statistical classification framework was built for diagnosing cytomegalovirus status from the catalog of TCR beta chain sequences. A later analysis assigned V and J genes by comparing TCR nucleotide sequences with IMGT/GENE-DB human TR gene sequences. The TCRdist pipeline was used in a later analysis to assign CDR3 sequences and most-parsimonious VDJ recombination scenarios. A later analysis defined each TCR beta chain by its CDR3 amino acid sequence plus V-gene family, and excluded reads lacking a unique V-gene family. A later analysis removed several hundred highly shared, low-generation-probability nucleotide sequences to deal with suspected cross-contamination and a sequencing artifact. In a later analysis, a clonal expansion index was calculated for each public chain from normalized within-repertoire ranks of inferred template counts. A later analysis computed generation probabilities with a VDJ recombination model fitted to out-of-frame rearrangements, and checked the results against IGoR. A later analysis scored TCR-TCR, TCR-HLA and TCR-CMV co-occurrence with hypergeometric tests, applying a repertoire-size bias correction to TCR pairs. False discovery rates were estimated in a later analysis by permuting HLA or CMV assignments 20 times. A later analysis grouped co-occurring TCRs with DBSCAN, adding TCRdist sequence similarity when clustering within HLA-allele-positive subsets. For co-occurrence clustering, repertoires with fewer than 30,000 or more than 120,000 public chains were excluded, along with about five repertoires with anomalous nucleotide sharing. TCRdb mirrors the immuneACCESS table, restricted to in-frame sequences. Some clones are absent from its copies; in checked studies, under half trace to an unresolved V gene, and the reason for the others is unknown. V and J calls and clone size follow that table, whereas D and trimming were derived from the DNA. In this sample the table shows more than 65,000 clones, about four fifths of which occur a single time. The ten largest clonotypes hold approximately 6% of the sample.

Findings and caveats that apply to the study as a whole: The presence/absence analyses assumed that sequencing depth was roughly uniform across donors, and that assumption may not be true. Linkage disequilibrium might explain the correlated functional status among segregating V segments, but an unknown experimental factor could not be excluded. Some IMGT-functional V segments, including TRBV6-2 and TRBV6-3, could not be distinguished by the 87-base-pair reads and were therefore excluded. The cohort was sequenced for TCR beta chains only, and without alpha or paired-chain data the features that could be detected were limited. Several of the top co-occurrence clusters appeared to be linked to parvovirus B19, influenza, CMV and Epstein-Barr virus, according to a later analysis. Assigning TCR associations to individual alleles was difficult when HLA alleles, especially DR and DQ, strongly co-occurred. Because counts were too low, 15 to 20 rarely observed V segments, including chromosome 9 orphons, were excluded from the earlier analysis of around 590 of the donors. A group of highly shared sequence variants was considered likely to be a technical artifact of the sequencing pipeline. A later analysis found that most CMV-associated TCR beta chains appeared HLA-restricted, with HLA associations seemingly driven largely by CMV exposure. Because some donors lacked HLA typing at each locus, the association tests relied only on the typed subset. In an earlier analysis of about 550 of the donors, most TCR beta V segments were observed in productive rearrangements about 87% or about 30% of the time, broadly matching IMGT annotations. A total of some 180 TCR beta chains were listed by the study as associated with cytomegalovirus. Cytomegalovirus status was reported to be diagnosed by the classifier with high specificity and sensitivity in both the original and validation cohorts. According to a later genetic analysis, donors in an Asian-associated ancestry cluster had fewer N-insertions in productive TCRs than the roughly 700-donor mean. The only immune exposure information available for the cohort was CMV serostatus. At a false discovery rate of 0.05, a later analysis linked 16,951 TCR beta sequences to specific HLA alleles. In vitro tests confirmed that a few of the cytomegalovirus-associated TCR beta chains recognize cytomegalovirus antigens. The authors suggested that the approach could potentially be generalized to other disease states and immunological phenotypes. Compared with equally common non-associated chains, HLA-associated TCR beta chains in a later analysis were more clonally expanded and had lower generation probabilities. Across donors, most TCR sequences were observed very rarely, whereas some public TCRs were present in many individuals. V-gene and J-gene trimming of TCR beta chains was associated with a missense DCLRE1C variant in a later genetic analysis, and the association was replicated in an independent cohort. A later analysis found that TCR association rates varied across HLA loci, with DRB1 alleles showing the most associated TCRs and HLA-C alleles the fewest. A further reported finding was that TCR beta sequences accurately predicted the HLA-A and HLA-B alleles for most subjects in the first cohort.

Sequencing was carried out using PBMCs. The V gene is TRBV7-9 and the J gene is TRBJ1-2, with TRBD1 identical over 11 junction bases. This sequence originates from a man aged 18 to 29 in good health and CMV-seropositive. The CDR3 reads as follows: CASSSGQGASGGYTF. At the DNA level, the sequence is TGTGCCAGCAGCTCCGGACAGGGGGCGTCCGGCGGCTACACCTTC.